Shown below are 23 T cell receptor beta chains from a single sample sequenced in a study of low-dose radiotherapy and immunotherapy resistance in tumors. Priming of first-strand cDNA relied on TRAV- and TRBV-specific primers (covering alpha and beta chains). It was with a constant-region primer and a V-primer adapter that TCRs were amplified over around 18 PCR cycles. TCRdb processed the reads anew with MiXCR; each CDR3 protein has one entry. The sample carries about 12,000 distinct CDR3 sequences, under 85% recorded once. Source of these receptors: a human donor with advanced metastatic prostate, ovarian, gallbladder or colorectal cancer (not recorded which). This table probably holds off-target reads from a library built for another chain.

The table lists this clonotype with a count of one. This rearrangement joins TRBV4-3 to TRBJ1-4; D unclear. Germline V gives CDR1 LGHNA, CDR2 YSLEER. There are 14 residues in the CDR3. V was trimmed by 3 bases and J by 4 bases, leaving 9 bases between them. CDR3 nucleotides: TGCGCCAGCAGCCATCGGTCCGATAATGAAAAACTGTTTTTT. Protein product: CASSHRSDNEKLFF.

This chain joins TRBV29-1 and TRBJ2-3; 8 bases align to TRBD2. Unmatched junction bases numbered 7, after V lost 4 bases and J lost 4 bases. The CDR3 consists of 14 residues. CDR1 and CDR2 (germline): SQVTM, ANQGSEA. The CDR3 loop reads CSVGIAGTSDTQYF. CDR3 bases: TGCAGCGTTGGGATAGCGGGGACCTCAGATACGCAGTATTTT.

The V gene is TRBV28, the J gene TRBJ2-7; 8 nucleotides align to TRBD2. Germline V CDR1 and CDR2: MDHEN, SYDVKM. V lost 10 bases to trimming and J lost 3 bases; unmatched junction nucleotides: 11. The CDR3 contains 14 residues. The CDR3 sequence: CAINGAGGLYEQYF. For the CDR3, the DNA is TGTGCCATAAACGGGGCGGGAGGCCTCTACGAGCAGTACTTC.

The chain combines TRBV3-1 with TRBJ2-1, with a possible D match to TRBD2 (5 bases). Germline V gene sequence: CDR1 LGHDT, CDR2 YNNKEL (reference sequence). The CDR3 extends over 12 amino acids. For the CDR3, the DNA is TGTGGCACCAGCGGCTCCTACAATGAGCAGTTCTTC. Translated: CGTSGSYNEQFF.

A word on this clonotype: Relative to the germline gene, one junction end is altered; a read error may explain this. The chain couples TRBV28 to TRBJ2-1; 9 bases line up with TRBD1. Germline-derived CDR1 and CDR2 are MDHEN and SYDVKM. The CDR3 runs 13 residues. The DNA of the CDR3 is TGTACCAGCAGTCGACAGGGGGGTAATGAGCAGTTCTTC. This encodes CTSSRQGGNEQFF.

The rearrangement links TRBV6-2 or TRBV6-3 to TRBJ2-1; D remains unclear. V lost 8 bases, J lost 10 bases, and 12 bases lay in between. The CDR3 spans 11 residues. The germline CDR1 and CDR2 sequences are MNHEY and SVGEGT. The CDR3 spells CASSSVTEQFF. The CDR3 DNA reads TGTGCCAGCTCCTCCGTCACCGAGCAGTTCTTC.

This clonotype came up a few times. The chain carries TRBV18 and TRBJ2-1; D gene ambiguous. V was cut by 3 bases and J by 8 bases, with 20 bases left in between. This CDR3 comprises 16 residues. The germline V gene has CDR1 KGHSH and CDR2 LQKENI. CDR3 in DNA: TGTGCCAGCTCACCGTCGGCTTCACGTATTTTGGATGAGCAGTTCTTC. Protein: CASSPSASRILDEQFF.

The chain links TRBV5-1 to TRBJ2-7, with 7 positions matching TRBD1. The germline V gene encodes CDR1 SGHRS and CDR2 YFSETQ. V shed 1 base, J shed 4 bases, and the junction held 14 bases outside the gene matches. The CDR3 covers 17 residues. The CDR3 loop is CASSLYDPGQPRYEQYF. CDR3 DNA: TGCGCCAGCAGCTTGTATGATCCGGGACAGCCTCGTTACGAGCAGTACTTC.

The chain couples TRBV28 to TRBJ2-3; D tentatively fits TRBD1 or TRBD2 (5 bases each). The CDR3 sequence is 12 residues long. The V end was cut by 4 bases, the J end by 14 bases, with 16 bases between. Germline CDR1 reads MDHEN; CDR2 reads SYDVKM. The DNA for the CDR3 is TGTGCCAGCAGTTCACCGGGACCCGTCCGGTATTTT. Its protein product is CASSSPGPVRYF.

V is TRBV28 and J is TRBJ2-3; maybe TRBD2 (5 bases). Germline CDR1 MDHEN, CDR2 SYDVKM. V was clipped by 6 bases and J by 4 bases, with 11 bases between them. The CDR3 is made up of 13 amino acids. CDR3 coding DNA: TGTGCCAGCAGACGGACTTCAGCAGATACGCAGTATTTT. It specifies CASRRTSADTQYF.

The chain carries TRBV4-3 and TRBJ2-1, with 10 positions matching TRBD2. The CDR3 contains 18 residues. The V gene end was trimmed by 0 bases and the J gene end by 0 bases; junction bases not matched to a gene: 5. Germline loops: CDR1 LGHNA, CDR2 YSLEER. DNA for the CDR3: TGCGCCAGCAGCCAAGAACTAGCGGGACTGAGCTCCTACAATGAGCAGTTCTTC. Translated: CASSQELAGLSSYNEQFF.

This clonotype was recorded only once. The chain employs TRBV18 and TRBJ2-1, with D maybe TRBD1 (5 bases). This CDR3 comprises 16 residues. Germline lookup yields CDR1 KGHSH and CDR2 LQKENI. Trimming shortened V by 4 bases and J by 0 bases, and 13 bases separated the two germline ends. CDR3 coding DNA: TGTGCCAGCTCACGGTCCCAGGGAAGCTCCTACAATGAGCAGTTCTTC. Translating it yields CASSRSQGSSYNEQFF.

J is TRBJ2-3 and V is TRBV6-8, with TRBD2 identical over 8 bases. Per germline, CDR1 MNHGY and CDR2 SAAAGT. The V and J ends lost 4 bases and 1 base, in that order; junction bases with no gene match: 1. There are 14 residues in the CDR3. The CDR3 is CASSSGLGTDTQYF. The CDR3 DNA reads TGTGCCAGCAGTTCGGGACTAGGCACAGATACGCAGTATTTT.

V gene TRBV14 combines with J gene TRBJ2-1; 9 bases line up with TRBD2. After removal of 4 bases from V and 0 bases from J, the junction contained 7 bases not matched to a gene. The germline V gene encodes CDR1 SGHDN and CDR2 FVKESK. The CDR3 totals 17 residues. This chain's CDR3 is CASSPFPAGGSYNEQFF. The CDR3 DNA reads as TGTGCCAGCAGCCCGTTCCCAGCGGGAGGCTCCTACAATGAGCAGTTCTTC.

The chain combines TRBV24-1 with TRBJ2-7; 9 nucleotides agree with TRBD1. Per germline, CDR1 KGHDR and CDR2 SFDVKD. The CDR3 has 13 amino acids. The junction had 6 bases not matched to a gene; V was cut back by 8 bases and J by 5 bases. CDR3 nucleotides: TGTGCCACCACCGGGACAGGGAACAACGAGCAGTACTTC. Its protein product is CATTGTGNNEQYF.

V usage is TRBV10-3 and J usage is TRBJ1-2; no reliable D call. V lost 7 bases to trimming and J lost 3 bases, with 12 bases between them. Per germline, CDR1 ENHRY and CDR2 SYGVKD. The CDR3 is made up of 13 amino acids. The CDR3 DNA reads as TGTGCCATCACCGGCGGAATCTACTATGGCTACACCTTC. Its translation is CAITGGIYYGYTF.

V is TRBV11-1 and J is TRBJ2-7; the D gene is possibly TRBD2 (6 bases). This CDR3 is built from 14 residues. Looked up from germline, CDR1 is SGHAT and CDR2 is FQDESV (reference sequence). V lost 3 bases and J 6 bases, leaving 15 bases between the germline ends. CDR3 in amino acids: CASSFRLGRGEQYF. The CDR3, as DNA: TGTGCCAGCAGCTTCCGACTAGGACGGGGCGAGCAGTACTTC.

The CDR3 loop reads CASSPSPSGYGTDTQYF. The DNA of the CDR3 is TGTGCCAGCTCACCCAGTCCGAGCGGGTACGGCACAGATACGCAGTATTTT. The gene calls are TRBV18 and TRBJ2-3; D may be TRBD2 (6 bases). V lost 3 bases, J lost 1 base, and 17 bases lay in between. The germline CDR1 and CDR2 sequences are KGHSH and LQKENI. This CDR3 region has 17 residues. The variable domain in full, completed from reference TRBV18 and TRBJ2-3, reads NAGVMQNPRHLVRRRGQEARLRCSPMKGHSHVYWYRQLPEEGLKFMVYLQKENIIDESGMPKERFSAEFPKEGPSILRIQQVVRGDSAAYFCASSPSPSGYGTDTQYFGPGTRLTVL.

The chain has TRBV3-1 and TRBJ2-1, with 12 bases fitting TRBD2. Germline assignment: CDR1 LGHDT and CDR2 YNNKEL (reference sequence). J lost 8 bases, V lost 4 bases, and 6 bases had no gene match. This CDR3 has 15 amino acids. Written as DNA, the CDR3 is TGTGCCAGCAGCCCCGCCGGGACTAGCGGGTATGAGCAGTTCTTC. Amino acids: CASSPAGTSGYEQFF.

The chain employs TRBV5-1 and TRBJ2-3; TRBD2 matches 8 bases. Germline CDR1 reads SGHRS; CDR2 reads YFSETQ. Trimming cost V 1 base and J 4 bases; bases outside gene matches: 11. The CDR3 has 17 residues. The DNA of the CDR3 is TGCGCCAGCAGCTTGAACCTAACGGGAGGGCCGGCAGATACGCAGTATTTT. It translates to CASSLNLTGGPADTQYF. Together with reference TRBV5-1 and TRBJ2-3, the CDR3 gives the full variable domain: KAGVTQTPRYLIKTRGQQVTLSCSPISGHRSVSWYQQTPGQGLQFLFEYFSETQRNKGNFPGRFSGRQFSNSRSEMNVSTLELGDSALYLCASSLNLTGGPADTQYFGPGTRLTVL.

The chain combines TRBV28 with TRBJ1-3, with 7 positions matching TRBD1. The V gene end was trimmed by 5 bases and the J gene end by 0 bases; junction bases not matched to a gene: 7. The CDR3 runs to 16 residues. The germline V gene has CDR1 MDHEN and CDR2 SYDVKM. Written as DNA, the CDR3 is TGTGCCAGCAGTCGGGGACAGTCGAGCTCTGGAAACACCATATATTTT. Translating it yields CASSRGQSSSGNTIYF.

The sample holds one count of this clonotype. The CDR3 DNA reads TGTGCCAGCAGTTTCAGACAGGAGTTCTACGAGCAGTACTTC. Translation: CASSFRQEFYEQYF. The J gene is TRBJ2-7, the V gene TRBV12-3 or TRBV12-4, with TRBD1 as a possible D gene (6 bases). The CDR3 length is 14 residues. With 3 bases removed from V and 3 bases from J, the gap between germline ends came to 12 bases.

V is TRBV7-2 and J is TRBJ2-1; TRBD2 might be the D (7 bases). Germline values: CDR1 SGHTA, CDR2 FQGNSA. The CDR3 loop spans 16 amino acids. Trimming removed 7 bases from V and 9 bases from J, with 25 bases in between. This CDR3 reads CASTRGSWAGAGEQFF. CDR3 nucleotides: TGTGCCAGCACCAGAGGTTCGTGGGCGGGGGCCGGTGAGCAGTTCTTC.